Listed below are T cell receptor beta chains from one sample, sequenced in a study of blood T cells in healthy people across ages. TCRdb itself ran the 5' RACE reads through MiXCR, one entry per CDR3 protein. The repertoire has 1,800,000 or so distinct CDR3 sequences, around 42% of them found once; the top ten carry roughly 23%. The source material was blood. The receptor source for this set is a human donor in good health. The CDR3 runs from the conserved cysteine through the conserved F or W. D genes are given only for firm matches. A clone size is listed for some rows: how often the clone was seen (once, few, many), or a class if it is expanded.

.	13	TRBV10-3	TRBJ2-5	.	CATKGDNQETQYF	TGTGCCACCAAGGGGGACAACCAAGAGACCCAGTACTTC
.	14	TRBV7-2	TRBJ1-2	.	CASSSTTTNYGYTF	TGTGCCAGCAGCTCTACGACCACTAACTATGGCTACACCTTC
.	13	TRBV9	TRBJ2-1	.	CASSVSTYNEQFF	TGTGCCAGCAGTGTTAGTACCTACAATGAGCAGTTCTTC
few	16	TRBV6-5	TRBJ2-1	TRBD2	CASSYDSGAGYNEQFF	TGTGCCAGCAGTTACGATAGCGGGGCGGGTTACAATGAGCAGTTCTTC
.	12	TRBV11-1	TRBJ2-2	.	CASSFSRGELFF	TGTGCCAGCAGCTTTAGCCGCGGGGAGCTGTTTTTT
.	13	TRBV12-3/TRBV12-4	TRBJ1-3	.	CASSSPSGNTIYF	TGTGCCAGCAGTTCCCCCTCTGGAAACACCATATATTTT
.	19	TRBV4-2	TRBJ2-7	.	CASSQDLEVVGVKPYEQYF	TGTGCCAGCAGCCAAGATCTCGAAGTAGTGGGGGTGAAACCCTACGAGCAGTACTTC
.	13	TRBV19	TRBJ2-1	.	CASSIGQHNEQFF	TGTGCCAGTAGTATTGGGCAGCACAATGAGCAGTTCTTC
few	16	TRBV5-1	TRBJ2-6	.	CASSLVPISGANVLTF	TGCGCCAGCAGCTTGGTACCGATCTCTGGGGCCAACGTCCTGACTTTC
.	15	TRBV4-1	TRBJ2-7	.	CASSQVTSRSYEQYF	TGCGCCAGCAGCCAAGTGACCTCCCGCTCCTACGAGCAGTACTTC